What follows describes a single T cell receptor beta chain. Reverse transcription of about 0.5 to 1 ug RNA was carried out with random hexamers. The amplification used immunoSEQ multiplex PCR on TCR beta CDR3; it spanned 54 Vbeta and 13 Jbeta. TCRdb re-derived calls from the immunoSEQ multiplex PCR reads in MiXCR, one entry per CDR3 protein. The repertoire holds 70,000 or so distinct CDR3 sequences, with more than 85% as singletons. The sample is drawn from a study of CD8 T cells in Susac syndrome. Losses at the gene ends were 1 base for V and 4 bases for J; bases not matched to a gene: 6. This CDR3 is 15 amino acids long. The germline CDR1 and CDR2 sequences are SGHVS and FNYEAQ. TCR beta from blood CD8+ and CD4+ T cells was sequenced.

Sequencing was performed on CD8+ T cells from PBMCs. The receptor's source is a human donor in good health. This chain links TRBV7-6 with TRBJ1-1; 7 bases fit TRBD1. CDR3 bases: TGTGCCAGCAGCTTAGGGAACAGGGGCGTCACTGAAGCTTTCTTT. This sequence encodes CASSLGNRGVTEAFF. Looking up the rest from reference TRBV7-6 and TRBJ1-1 gives the full variable domain: GAGVSQSPRYKVTKRGQDVALRCDPISGHVSLYWYRQALGQGPEFLTYFNYEAQQDKSGLPNDRFSAERPEGSISTLTIQRTEQRDSAMYRCASSLGNRGVTEAFFGQGTRLTVV.